This record concerns one TCR beta chain sequence. PCR was performed using 60 Vbeta and 13 Jbeta primers. Per the study methods: Later work found around 72 million unique TCR beta chains, with 9.5 million to 11 million shared. Profiling relied on immunoSEQ multiplex PCR, and the TCRdb table lists in-frame clones only, not all of them. For V, J and clone size, that table is used; D and trimming come from the DNA. Among over 95,000 clones listed, roughly three quarters were seen once. The entry originates in a study of cytomegalovirus exposure and HLA in healthy donors. Whole-study context: The study placed 80% to 85% of its roughly 410 genotyped donors in the Caucasian-associated ancestry cluster.

The germline CDR1 and CDR2 sequences are SGHRS and YFSETQ. The CDR3 length is 12 residues. V shed 0 bases and J shed 6 bases, with 6 bases lying between them. The chain joins TRBV5-1 to TRBJ1-2, with a possible D match to TRBD1 (6 bases). Source material: PBMCs. The clonotype was recovered from a female donor in good health and CMV-seronegative. CDR3 sequence (DNA): TGCGCCAGCAGCTTGGCAGGGGATGGCTACACCTTC. Protein: CASSLAGDGYTF. The full variable domain, in which reference TRBV5-1 and TRBJ1-2 provide the parts outside the CDR3, is KAGVTQTPRYLIKTRGQQVTLSCSPISGHRSVSWYQQTPGQGLQFLFEYFSETQRNKGNFPGRFSGRQFSNSRSEMNVSTLELGDSALYLCASSLAGDGYTFGSGTRLTVV.